The T cell receptor beta chain described here comes from a study of vaccination effects on CD4 cells after COVID-19. Study information: Two-dose vaccination with either BNT162b2 or mRNA-1273 was given to the participants.

With regard to this clone: Its antigen remains unknown.

This CDR3 spans 13 amino acids. Trimming left V 6 bases short and J 6 bases short, with 12 bases between. Clones were sequenced by immunoSEQ multiplex PCR, and TCRdb holds only the in-frame ones, with some missing. This sample yields 20,000 to 25,000 clones, of which 65% to 80% are seen a single time; approximately 10% belongs to the top ten. Sequencing was preceded by expansion of antigen-specific CD4+ T cells with viral peptide pools in the ViraFEST assay. Scientists isolated CD4+ T cells after an approximately 10-day culture period ended. The vaccine recipients had no prior SARS-CoV-2 infection, with negative nucleocapsid antibodies. Culturing of around 1.9 million PBMC per well took place with about 9 IU/ml IL-2 and around 10 ug/ml peptides. Study-wide results and limits: Nearly all vaccine-induced clones in healthy recipients recognized only SARS-CoV-2. Infection- and vaccine-induced clones contracted markedly late after vaccination.

Sequences were derived from CD4+ T cells from PBMCs cultured with HCoV-NL63 spike peptides, sampled before COVID-19 vaccination. This TCR was recovered from a human donor who received a COVID-19 vaccine. The chain is built from TRBV12-3 or TRBV12-4 and TRBJ2-4; D is unclear. CDR3 in amino acids: CASSQPAGNIQYF. CDR3 DNA sequence: TGTGCCAGCAGCCAACCTGCTGGAAACATTCAGTACTTC.